What follows are 25 T cell receptor beta chains derived from one specimen sequenced in a study of T cell responses to AZD1222 COVID-19 vaccine. Profiling relied on immunoSEQ multiplex PCR, and the TCRdb table lists in-frame clones only, not all of them. The top ten hold roughly 4.1% of the sample, which has roughly 120,000 clones, 89% seen once. The input for sequencing was peripheral blood, taken on day 0 of AZD1222 vaccination. Receptors originate from an adult in good health.

The chain links TRBV7-2 to TRBJ1-1; 7 bases align to TRBD1. V lost 5 bases to trimming and J lost 1 base; unmatched junction nucleotides: 1. The CDR3 covers 13 residues. Germline CDR1 is SGHTA and CDR2 is FQGNSA. Written as DNA, the CDR3 is TGTGCCAGCAGCCGGGACAGGAACACTGAAGCTTTCTTT. This gives the protein CASSRDRNTEAFF.

The chain couples TRBV18 to TRBJ1-1, with D possibly being TRBD1 (6 bases). Trimming removed 0 bases from V and 0 bases from J, with 17 bases in between. The CDR3 runs to 18 residues. Germline assignment: CDR1 KGHSH and CDR2 LQKENI. CDR3 DNA: TGTGCCAGCTCACCACCGATCATCGACAGGCTCATGAACACTGAAGCTTTCTTT. Its translation: CASSPPIIDRLMNTEAFF.

The chain uses TRBV5-1 and TRBJ2-2; no reliable D call. The V end was cut by 7 bases, the J end by 3 bases, with 13 bases between. CDR1 SGHRS and CDR2 YFSETQ come from the germline V gene. The CDR3 sequence is 14 residues long. In nucleotides, the CDR3 is TGCGCCAGCCTTGCTTCAGAGGACACCGGGGAGCTGTTTTTT. Protein sequence: CASLASEDTGELFF.

In this sample, this clone turned up once. The CDR3 DNA sequence: TGTGCCACCAGTGACACCATCGGACATCCCCAGCATTTT. Its translation: CATSDTIGHPQHF. The chain has TRBV24-1 and TRBJ1-5; possibly TRBD1 for D (5 bases). The CDR3 is 13 residues long. V gave up 4 bases and J gave up 10 bases, with 13 bases separating them. CDR1 is KGHDR and CDR2 is SFDVKD in the germline V gene.

The rearrangement joins TRBV19 to TRBJ1-1; 11 bases match TRBD1. CDR1 and CDR2 (germline): LNHDA, SQIVND (reference sequence). The CDR3 extends over 17 amino acids. The V segment lost 7 bases and the J segment 1 base; nucleotides outside the gene matches: 11. The CDR3 loop reads CASTPGTGGFRNTEAFF. CDR3 nucleotide sequence: TGTGCCAGTACTCCTGGGACAGGGGGATTTAGGAACACTGAAGCTTTCTTT.

The table lists this clone with a count of one. V is TRBV6-5 and J is TRBJ2-2; TRBD1 matches 8 bases. CDR3 size: 14 residues. Germline V gives CDR1 MNHEY, CDR2 SVGAGI. Trimming removed 6 bases from V and 4 bases from J; junction bases left unmatched: 4. For the CDR3, the DNA is TGTGCCAGCAGCAGGACAGGGTCCACCGGGGAGCTGTTTTTT. It encodes CASSRTGSTGELFF.

CDR3 region: CATSRAVDQRYEQFF. CDR3 bases: TGTGCCACCAGCAGAGCCGTGGACCAGAGGTATGAGCAGTTCTTC. The chain links TRBV15 to TRBJ2-1, with no clear D. The CDR3 is 15 amino acids. The V and J ends lost 1 base and 8 bases respectively, with 15 bases between them. The germline CDR1 and CDR2 sequences are LNHNV and YYDKDF (reference sequence).

The CDR3 bases are TGTGCCAGCAGCTTAGTGGGACAGGGGGCGGGTGGCTACACCTTC. Amino acids: CASSLVGQGAGGYTF. V and J are TRBV7-8 and TRBJ1-2, with 12 bases fitting TRBD1. Germline V lookup: CDR1 SGHVS, CDR2 FQNEAQ. The CDR3 runs 15 residues. The trim removed 1 base at V and 7 bases at J, leaving 4 bases unmatched.

The chain uses TRBV7-2 and TRBJ2-2; 8 nucleotides agree with TRBD2. The germline gives CDR1 SGHTA, CDR2 FQGNSA. The CDR3 has 15 amino acids. V was clipped by 1 base and J by 5 bases; unmatched bases: 3. The chain's CDR3 is CASSLGGRRTGELFF. As DNA, the CDR3 is TGTGCCAGCAGCTTAGGCGGGAGGCGGACCGGGGAGCTGTTTTTT.

The V gene is TRBV30, the J gene TRBJ1-1; weak D call: TRBD1 (6 bases). In germline, CDR1 is GTSNPN, CDR2 SVGIG (reference sequence). V gave up 5 bases and J gave up 4 bases, with 14 bases separating them. This CDR3 spans 13 amino acids. This CDR3 is CAWQLGGSTEAFF. CDR3 DNA sequence: TGTGCCTGGCAGCTTGGGGGCAGCACTGAAGCTTTCTTT.

This clone was seen just once. This chain uses TRBV12-3 or TRBV12-4 with TRBJ1-5; D unresolved. V lost 8 bases, J lost 8 bases, and 13 bases lay in between. CDR3 length: 12 residues. The CDR3 DNA sequence: TGTGCCAGCGCAGCCTACAACGAGCCCCAGCATTTT. It translates to CASAAYNEPQHF.

The J gene is TRBJ2-3, the V gene TRBV11-3; D may be TRBD2 (7 bases). Trimming removed 5 bases at V and 6 bases at J, with 18 bases between. CDR1 and CDR2 from the germline V gene are SGHNT and YENEEA. The length of the CDR3 is 15 residues. The CDR3 loop reads CASSASGGPGDTQYF. CDR3 DNA sequence: TGTGCCAGCAGCGCCTCCGGGGGGCCTGGGGATACGCAGTATTTT.

V is TRBV5-6 and J is TRBJ2-7, with 9 bases aligning to TRBD2. V was clipped by 3 bases and J by 3 bases; unmatched bases: 10. CDR1 and CDR2 from the germline V gene are SGHDT and YYEEEE. The CDR3 is made up of 16 amino acids. The CDR3 protein is CASSWSVLAGFYEQYF. CDR3 sequence (DNA): TGTGCCAGCAGCTGGTCGGTCCTAGCGGGGTTCTACGAGCAGTACTTC.

The chain employs TRBV4-1 and TRBJ2-1; TRBD2 matches 7 bases. V was pared by 1 base and J by 6 bases, with 6 bases of the junction left unmatched. This CDR3 spans 15 amino acids. The germline gives CDR1 MGHRA, CDR2 YSYEKL. CDR3 protein: CASSQVFGLGNEQFF. For the CDR3, the DNA is TGCGCCAGCAGCCAAGTTTTCGGACTAGGCAATGAGCAGTTCTTC.

The chain carries TRBV29-1 and TRBJ2-2; 10 positions match TRBD2. Germline CDR1 is SQVTM and CDR2 is ANQGSEA. The CDR3 runs to 15 residues. V lost 7 bases to trimming and J lost 3 bases; unmatched junction nucleotides: 8. The CDR3, as DNA: TGCAGCGCAATAGGGACTAGCGAGTACACCGGGGAGCTGTTTTTT. This encodes CSAIGTSEYTGELFF.

The chain combines TRBV28 with TRBJ1-2, with 10 bases that match TRBD1. Germline CDR1 and CDR2: MDHEN and SYDVKM. V gave up 6 bases and J gave up 7 bases; unmatched junction bases: 5. CDR3 length: 13 amino acids. In DNA, the CDR3 is TGTGCCAGCAGCCAAGACAGGGGGCTTGGCTACACCTTC. This gives the protein CASSQDRGLGYTF.

The genes are TRBV2 and TRBJ2-5; TRBD1 agrees at 9 bases. The CDR3 is 16 residues long. Germline V gene lookup returns CDR1 SNHLY and CDR2 FYNNEI. The ends lost 5 bases at V and 0 bases at J; junction bases unmatched: 7. CDR3 loop: CASSNRGTGHQETQYF. The CDR3 DNA sequence: TGTGCCAGCAGTAACCGAGGGACAGGGCACCAAGAGACCCAGTACTTC.

V gene TRBV5-1 combines with J gene TRBJ1-1; TRBD1 is a possible D gene (5 bases). The ends were cut back, 4 bases at V and 6 bases at J, with 19 bases in the middle. The V gene's germline CDR1 is SGHRS and CDR2 YFSETQ. The CDR3 has 15 residues. As DNA, the CDR3 is TGCGCCAGCAGCCCGGAGCGGAGGGGATCGGCTGAAGCTTTCTTT. Its translation: CASSPERRGSAEAFF.

The chain recombines TRBV2 with TRBJ2-2; TRBD2 agrees at 7 bases. The length of the CDR3 is 13 residues. The V segment lost 6 bases and the J segment 6 bases; nucleotides outside the gene matches: 4. The V gene's germline CDR1 is SNHLY and CDR2 FYNNEI. This CDR3 reads CASSRLAAGELFF. The CDR3 DNA sequence: TGTGCCAGCAGCAGACTAGCCGCCGGGGAGCTGTTTTTT.

J is TRBJ2-7 and V is TRBV4-1, with a weak D call TRBD2 (6 bases). This CDR3 comprises 16 residues. The germline V gene has CDR1 MGHRA and CDR2 YSYEKL. V was cut by 3 bases and J by 4 bases, with 19 bases left in between. CDR3 DNA: TGCGCCAGCAGCCACCCAACAGGCGGGGCTAGGTACGAGCAGTACTTC. This sequence encodes CASSHPTGGARYEQYF.

This rearrangement joins TRBV6-6 to TRBJ1-2; TRBD1 is a possible D gene (6 bases). Looked up from germline, CDR1 is MNHNY and CDR2 is SVGAGI (reference sequence). The CDR3 has 12 residues. Trimming pared 6 bases from V and 4 bases from J, leaving 9 bases between. The CDR3 loop is CASRGGFYGYTF. The CDR3, as DNA: TGTGCCAGCAGAGGGGGTTTCTATGGCTACACCTTC.

The gene calls are TRBV30 and TRBJ2-3, with 9 bases aligning to TRBD1. The V gene's germline CDR1 is GTSNPN and CDR2 SVGIG (reference sequence). Germline trimming cut 0 bases from V and 6 bases from J; bases unmatched to any gene: 10. The CDR3 loop spans 16 amino acids. The CDR3 loop reads CAWSVLGTGSSDTQYF. For the CDR3, the DNA is TGTGCCTGGAGTGTACTCGGGACAGGGTCATCTGATACGCAGTATTTT. Full variable domain (outside the CDR3, taken from reference TRBV30 and TRBJ2-3): SQTIHQWPATLVQPVGSPLSLECTVEGTSNPNLYWYRQAAGRGLQLLFYSVGIGQISSEVPQNLSASRPQDRQFILSSKKLLLSDSGFYLCAWSVLGTGSSDTQYFGPGTRLTVL.

The chain uses TRBV7-8 and TRBJ2-5; the D is unclear. Trimming removed 4 bases at V and 1 base at J, with 13 bases between. CDR1 SGHVS and CDR2 FQNEAQ come from the germline V gene. The CDR3 has 15 residues. The CDR3 here is CASSSYPSTQETQYF. Written as DNA, the CDR3 is TGTGCCAGCAGCTCGTACCCTAGTACCCAAGAGACCCAGTACTTC.

This rearrangement joins TRBV6-5 to TRBJ2-7; 7 bases are a match to TRBD2. V was pared by 2 bases and J by 1 base, with 5 bases of the junction left unmatched. In germline, CDR1 is MNHEY, CDR2 SVGAGI. The CDR3 runs 15 residues. DNA for the CDR3: TGTGCCAGCAGTTACCTTTGGGGGGGATCCTACGAGCAGTACTTC. Its translation: CASSYLWGGSYEQYF.

The rearrangement joins TRBV7-7 to TRBJ2-2; 15 positions match TRBD2. V gave up 5 bases and J gave up 4 bases; unmatched junction bases: 2. Germline V lookup: CDR1 SSHAT, CDR2 FNYEAQ (reference sequence). This CDR3 spans 16 amino acids. The DNA of the CDR3 is TGTGCCAGCAGCCCGGGACTAGCGGGGGGCACCGGGGAGCTGTTTTTT. Translated, it gives CASSPGLAGGTGELFF.